This passage covers 24 T cell receptor beta chains from one sample sequenced in a study of PD-L1 blockade in urothelial cancer. Time point in this sample: pretreatment peripheral blood. Data came from immunoSEQ multiplex PCR; TCRdb stores just in-frame clones and leaves some out. The sample includes tens of thousands of clones, more than 80% of them seen just once. The source material was PBMCs, sampled around atezolizumab (anti-PD-L1) treatment. The receptors stem from a man between 65 and 85 years old with urothelial cancer.

The chain is built from TRBV5-1 and TRBJ2-7, with 8 bases aligning to TRBD1. Trimming took 4 bases from V and 3 from J; bases not matched to a gene: 6. Germline V gene data show CDR1 as SGHRS and CDR2 as YFSETQ. The CDR3 runs 14 residues. In DNA form, the CDR3 reads TGCGCCAGCAGCGTCGAACAGGGGGTCTACGAGCAGTACTTC. Translating gives CASSVEQGVYEQYF.

In its sample, this clone was seen a few times. V usage is TRBV4-2 and J usage is TRBJ2-7, with 8 bases fitting TRBD1. The V gene end was trimmed by 0 bases and the J gene end by 1 base; junction bases not matched to a gene: 8. The germline V gene encodes CDR1 LGHNA and CDR2 YNFKEQ. The CDR3 runs to 17 residues. As DNA, the CDR3 is TGTGCCAGCAGCCAAGATGTGAGGACAGGGAGGTCCTACGAGCAGTACTTC. This encodes CASSQDVRTGRSYEQYF.

The gene calls are TRBV7-2 and TRBJ1-4; D is undetermined. Trimming stripped 2 bases from V and 0 bases from J, with 7 bases between. Germline loops: CDR1 SGHTA, CDR2 FQGNSA. The CDR3 runs 15 residues. CDR3 coding DNA: TGTGCCAGCAGCTTAAGAGGAGCAACTAATGAAAAACTGTTTTTT. This sequence encodes CASSLRGATNEKLFF.

V and J are TRBV2 and TRBJ2-7; 7 bases map to TRBD1. The J segment lost 1 base and the V segment lost 4 bases, leaving 7 bases of the junction unmatched. Germline V gene sequence: CDR1 SNHLY, CDR2 FYNNEI. The CDR3 is made up of 15 amino acids. CDR3 protein: CASSGEETGSYEQYF. Written as DNA, the CDR3 is TGTGCCAGCAGTGGCGAAGAGACAGGGTCCTACGAGCAGTACTTC.

This clone has just one count. This chain joins TRBV7-9 and TRBJ1-4; 7 nucleotides match TRBD1. This CDR3 spans 14 amino acids. The trim removed 5 bases at V and 8 bases at J, leaving 8 bases unmatched. In germline, CDR1 is SEHNR, CDR2 FQNEAQ (reference sequence). This CDR3 reads CASSLQGGDEKLFF. As DNA, the CDR3 is TGTGCCAGCAGCCTCCAGGGGGGCGACGAAAAACTGTTTTTT.

As DNA, the CDR3 is TGTGCCAGCAGCTTTAACGGGGGGGCCGCAGAGACCCAGTACTTC. This codes for CASSFNGGAAETQYF. This sequence joins TRBV7-2 and TRBJ2-5; 8 nucleotides align to TRBD2. J gave up 4 bases and V 3 bases, and 7 bases lay outside the gene matches. Germline-derived CDR1 and CDR2 are SGHTA and FQGNSA. The CDR3 is 15 residues long.

V is TRBV9 and J is TRBJ2-5; weak D call: TRBD1 (6 bases). Germline V gene sequence: CDR1 SGDLS, CDR2 YYNGEE. The CDR3 is 14 amino acids. V was pared by 0 bases and J by 4 bases, with 10 bases between. The CDR3 DNA sequence: TGTGCCAGCAGCGTAGGACGGGACACAGAGACCCAGTACTTC. This gives the protein CASSVGRDTETQYF. The whole variable domain, remainder taken from reference TRBV9 and TRBJ2-5, is DSGVTQTPKHLITATGQRVTLRCSPRSGDLSVYWYQQSLDQGLQFLIQYYNGEERAKGNILERFSAQQFPDLHSELNLSSLELGDSALYFCASSVGRDTETQYFGPGTRLLVL.

This clone was counted once. The V and J genes are TRBV5-1 and TRBJ1-2; 8 bases match TRBD1. The germline gives CDR1 SGHRS, CDR2 YFSETQ. J gave up 7 bases and V 4 bases, and 12 bases lay outside the gene matches. CDR3 size: 15 residues. CDR3 DNA: TGCGCCAGCAGCGCGTCGACAGGGGAAACAAGTGGCTACACCTTC. This encodes CASSASTGETSGYTF. The variable domain in full, completed from reference TRBV5-1 and TRBJ1-2, reads KAGVTQTPRYLIKTRGQQVTLSCSPISGHRSVSWYQQTPGQGLQFLFEYFSETQRNKGNFPGRFSGRQFSNSRSEMNVSTLELGDSALYLCASSASTGETSGYTFGSGTRLTVV.

V is TRBV7-2 and J is TRBJ2-2; D remains ambiguous. This CDR3 spans 14 amino acids. V was shortened by 3 bases and J by 7 bases, with 12 bases between the two germline ends. CDR1 is SGHTA, CDR2 FQGNSA, per germline. In DNA form, the CDR3 reads TGTGCCAGCAGCTTGTTATTGGTCGGCGGGGAGCTGTTTTTT. Its translation: CASSLLLVGGELFF.

The chain uses TRBV11-2 and TRBJ1-1; D is perhaps TRBD1 (5 bases). The CDR3 loop spans 15 amino acids. Germline CDR1 is SGHAT and CDR2 is FQNNGV. Trimming took 0 bases from V and 6 from J, leaving 14 bases between them. The CDR3 nucleotides are TGTGCCAGCAGCTTAGAGACGGGGGGTTGGTCTGAAGCTTTCTTT. Translating gives CASSLETGGWSEAFF.

The V and J genes are TRBV7-2 and TRBJ2-3; D gene ambiguous. Looked up from germline, CDR1 is SGHTA and CDR2 is FQGNSA. CDR3 length: 14 residues. V was cut by 2 bases and J by 1 base, with 7 bases left in between. The CDR3 DNA sequence: TGTGCCAGCAGCTTAATGCAGGGCACAGATACGCAGTATTTT. Its protein product is CASSLMQGTDTQYF.

J is TRBJ1-1 and V is TRBV18; D remains unclear. Per the germline V gene, CDR1 is KGHSH and CDR2 is LQKENI. The CDR3 is made up of 13 amino acids. V shed 8 bases and J shed 0 bases, with 10 bases lying between them. This CDR3 reads CASQREMNTEAFF. As DNA, the CDR3 is TGTGCCAGCCAAAGGGAGATGAACACTGAAGCTTTCTTT.

The count of this clone is one. The V gene is TRBV11-3, the J gene TRBJ2-7; 9 nucleotides align to TRBD1. This CDR3 is built from 15 residues. CDR1 is SGHNT and CDR2 is YENEEA in the germline V gene. The junction had 9 bases not matched to a gene; V was cut back by 4 bases and J by 5 bases. The chain's CDR3 is CASSSRTGVSDEQYF. The CDR3 nucleotides are TGTGCCAGCAGCTCCCGGACAGGGGTCTCGGACGAGCAGTACTTC.

CDR3 bases: TGTGCCATCAGTGAAGGGACAGGGGTCGGAAAACTGTTTTTT. Encoded protein: CAISEGTGVGKLFF. V gene TRBV10-3 combines with J gene TRBJ1-4; 10 nucleotides agree with TRBD1. V dropped 3 bases and J dropped 10; count of bases not matched to a gene: 5. Germline V gene lookup returns CDR1 ENHRY and CDR2 SYGVKD. The CDR3 runs 14 residues.

This sequence joins TRBV4-2 and TRBJ1-1, with D uncertain. Germline V lookup: CDR1 LGHNA, CDR2 YNFKEQ. Trimming shortened V by 2 bases and J by 5 bases, and 15 bases separated the two germline ends. The CDR3 runs 15 residues. CDR3 in amino acids: CASSQRGLPLTEAFF. The CDR3 DNA reads as TGTGCCAGCAGCCAACGGGGATTACCCTTGACTGAAGCTTTCTTT.

The rearrangement links TRBV6-6 to TRBJ2-1; possibly TRBD2 for D (5 bases). Germline-derived CDR1 and CDR2 are MNHNY and SVGAGI (reference sequence). The CDR3 sequence is 13 residues long. The ends were cut back, 4 bases at V and 10 bases at J, with 14 bases in the middle. The CDR3 region is CASSSSVAGEQFF. Here the CDR3 DNA reads TGTGCCAGCAGTTCCTCCGTTGCGGGCGAGCAGTTCTTC.

This clone was found a few times. CDR3 DNA: TGTGCCAGCAGTTTAGGCGGGTCTTACAATGAGCAGTTCTTC. It is translated as CASSLGGSYNEQFF. The chain links TRBV27 to TRBJ2-1; the D gene is possibly TRBD2 (5 bases). Germline lookup yields CDR1 MNHEY and CDR2 SMNVEV (reference sequence). The V end was cut by 2 bases, the J end by 4 bases, with 9 bases between. This CDR3 region has 14 residues.

This sequence joins TRBV30 and TRBJ2-1; TRBD2 matches at 16 bases. The length of the CDR3 is 17 residues. Trimming cost V 1 base and J 8 bases; bases outside gene matches: 8. The germline V gene has CDR1 GTSNPN and CDR2 SVGIG (reference sequence). CDR3 nucleotide sequence: TGTGCCTGGAGTGCCGGGACTAGCGGGAGGGCCAGCGATGAGCAGTTCTTC. Translating gives CAWSAGTSGRASDEQFF.

There are a few counts of this clone. J is TRBJ1-2 and V is TRBV5-6; possible D gene TRBD1, 5 bases. V was cut by 0 bases and J by 2 bases, with 5 bases left in between. Germline assignment: CDR1 SGHDT and CDR2 YYEEEE. CDR3 size: 13 residues. The chain's CDR3 is CASSLGTNYGYTF. The CDR3 DNA reads TGTGCCAGCAGCTTGGGGACAAACTATGGCTACACCTTC.

Points on this clone: This sample includes further DNA sequences coding for the same CDR3. The V and J genes are TRBV18 and TRBJ1-1; TRBD1 agrees at 8 bases. CDR1 is KGHSH, CDR2 LQKENI, per germline. The CDR3 contains 14 residues. V trimming: 4 bases; J trimming: 4 bases; junction bases outside the gene matches: 5. The CDR3 reads CASSLQGVGTEAFF. CDR3 sequence (DNA): TGTGCCAGCTCACTACAGGGGGTTGGCACTGAAGCTTTCTTT.

This rearrangement joins TRBV6-1 to TRBJ1-1, with D maybe TRBD1 (5 bases). The CDR3 length is 14 residues. Germline CDR1 MNHNS, CDR2 SASEGT. Trimming cost V 9 bases and J 2 bases, with 16 bases left between them. The CDR3 protein is CASERGGENTEAFF. The CDR3 DNA sequence: TGTGCCAGTGAGCGGGGGGGGGAAAACACTGAAGCTTTCTTT.

V and J are TRBV7-2 and TRBJ2-6; TRBD2 matches 7 bases. The CDR3 covers 16 residues. CDR1 and CDR2 from the germline V gene are SGHTA and FQGNSA. V dropped 1 base and J dropped 2; count of bases not matched to a gene: 2. The DNA for the CDR3 is TGTGCCAGCAGCTTAGTTGCGGGGGCTGGGGCCAACGTCCTGACTTTC. This gives the protein CASSLVAGAGANVLTF.

V is TRBV19 and J is TRBJ2-1; 7 bases map to TRBD2. J lost 7 bases, V lost 9 bases, and 15 bases had no gene match. Germline V gene data show CDR1 as LNHDA and CDR2 as SQIVND (reference sequence). The CDR3 is made up of 15 amino acids. CDR3 region: CASSPAGGEKNEQFF. CDR3 bases: TGTGCCAGCAGTCCAGCTGGGGGGGAAAAGAATGAGCAGTTCTTC.

This rearrangement joins TRBV7-8 to TRBJ2-1; TRBD2 matches 15 bases. The CDR3 is 15 amino acids. From germline, CDR1 is SGHVS and CDR2 FQNEAQ. The V and J ends lost 3 bases and 13 bases, in that order; junction bases with no gene match: 7. The CDR3 loop is CASSFSGLAGGSQFF. The CDR3 region has the DNA TGTGCCAGCAGCTTTTCGGGACTAGCGGGAGGAAGTCAGTTCTTC.